This paragraph reports one T cell receptor beta chain. This receptor's antigen is unknown. No per-base quality is available; no much larger clone lies one base away. On an AutoMACS, CD4+ and CD8+ cells were isolated via positive magnetic bead selection, and their purity was verified by flow cytometry. After a first flow cytometry screen using a TCR V beta antibody panel, clonal expansions were characterized through TCRB deep sequencing of sorted CD8+ fractions. Isolation of peripheral blood mononuclear cells was done through Ficoll-Paque PLUS density gradient separation. Nucleospin Tissue or Tissue XS kits were used to extract DNA from CD4-enriched, CD8-enriched or PBMC samples, and a Qubit 2.0 fluorometer was used for quantification. This entry belongs to a study of somatic mutations in cytotoxic T cells in rheumatoid arthritis listed by TCRdb under 2017. The study in broad terms: Before any treatment started and right after they were diagnosed, patients gave peripheral blood samples (about 30 ml EDTA). Some T-cell populations stained with V beta antibodies were sorted by flow on a FACSAria II or Sony SH800 to nearly 100% purity, with sorted V beta1+ cells additionally subjected to TCRB sequencing. The study asked whether expanded CD8+ T-cell clones in newly diagnosed, untreated rheumatoid arthritis carry somatic mutations, and used TCRB deep sequencing to characterize clonality. TCRB deep sequencing was performed for roughly 69 rheumatoid arthritis patients and roughly 20 healthy controls. Patient and control groups had essentially identical median ages.

TCRB CDR3 sequencing used the immunoSEQ assay on genomic DNA. The original methods were these. Patient CD8+ clones larger than 1% were compared against published virus-specific TCRB sequences, and only a few matched. Analyses were restricted to productive TCRB rearrangements. Clonality was expressed as a Shannon entropy-based productive clonality index, with each clone defined by a unique TCRB CDR3 sequence. Repertoire overlap for a pair of samples was computed from each clone's template counts relative to total templates per sample. V-gene usage measured by flow cytometry correlated with TCRB sequencing V-gene usage, with a Spearman r of about 0.61. The source is immuneACCESS, and TCRdb retained only in-frame sequences with V and J called. Part of the clones is not carried over; for the studies checked, unresolved V genes explain less than half of this, and the remainder is unexplained. V and J calls and clone size are those listed in that table; D and trimming were worked out from the DNA. This sample comprises about 23,000 clones, about four fifths of them detected only once. The ten largest clones take up 11% of the sample.

V and J are truncated by 6 bases and 0 bases respectively, leaving an intervening sequence of 18 bases. For CDR1 and CDR2, the germline V gene (reference sequence) lists SEHNR and FQNEAQ. The CDR3 numbers 17 residues from cysteine through phenylalanine. Of all the DNA, just the CDR3 is kept, 51 bases in frame from base 1. On the study overall, not on this receptor specifically: The expanded CD8+ clones had unknown antigen targets, and not appearing in virus-specific databases did not rule out that they were virus-specific. The finding that TRBV07 was slightly underrepresented in patients was left unadjusted for multiple comparisons. CD8+ T-cell clonality in rheumatoid arthritis patients was not significantly different from that in age-matched healthy controls. Several identical CD8+ TCRB sequences were found in both blood and synovial fluid, and in about an eighth of the roughly 65 patients the largest CD8+ clone exceeded 20% of CD8+ cells. An increase of CD8+ clonality with age was seen in patients (Spearman r ~ 0.47) but not in healthy controls.

The sequenced sample was CD8+ T cells sorted from blood. The chain joins TRBV7-9 to TRBJ1-3; possibly the D gene is TRBD1, per 5 matching bases. This clonotype was sampled from an adult with rheumatoid arthritis. The CDR3 is CASSHRGGPFSGNTIYF. The nucleotide sequence is given as TGTGCCAGCAGTCATAGGGGAGGGCCCTTCTCTGGAAACACCATATATTTT.